A selection of T cell receptor beta chains follows, all from one sample in a study of brain T cells in children with intractable seizures. The table came from immunoSEQ multiplex PCR; TCRdb's copy has only in-frame clones and leaves some out. The sample includes about 80,000 clones, roughly 89% of them seen just once. The sequencing here drew on peripheral blood, taken at surgery. The receptor source for this set is a girl aged 2-10 years with Rasmussen encephalitis and intractable seizures. The CDR3 runs from the conserved cysteine through the conserved F or W. D genes are given only for firm matches. Size tells how often a clone was seen (once, few, many) or the class of an expanded clone, and some rows leave it out.

. | TRBJ2-5 | TRBV7-7 | . | CASSLGGRQETQYF | TGTGCCAGCAGCTTGGGGGGGCGCCAAGAGACCCAGTACTTC
. | TRBJ1-5 | TRBV28 | . | CASSWVETLGQPQHF | TGTGCCAGCTCGTGGGTGGAGACCTTAGGACAGCCCCAGCATTTT
. | TRBJ2-3 | TRBV20-1 | . | CSATLDTQYF | TGCAGTGCCACCTTAGATACGCAGTATTTT
. | TRBJ2-5 | TRBV6-5 | . | CACEGLGTRETQYF | TGTGCCTGCGAGGGTTTGGGGACAAGAGAGACCCAGTACTTC
. | TRBJ2-1 | TRBV18 | . | CASSPLGGYNEQFF | TGTGCCAGCTCACCTCTGGGGGGTTACAATGAGCAGTTCTTC
. | TRBJ1-2 | TRBV2 | . | CASMAERYGYTF | TGTGCCAGTATGGCAGAGCGCTATGGCTACACCTTC
TRBD2 | TRBJ2-7 | TRBV5-6 | . | CASSLAGRPYEQYF | TGTGCCAGCAGCTTAGCGGGGCGTCCCTACGAGCAGTACTTC
TRBD2 | TRBJ2-7 | TRBV6-6 | . | CASSYGTSGYEQYF | TGTGCCAGCAGTTACGGGACTAGCGGCTACGAGCAGTACTTC
TRBD1 | TRBJ2-2 | TRBV30 | . | CAWTRGTGNTGELFF | TGTGCCTGGACCCGTGGGACAGGGAACACCGGGGAGCTGTTTTTT
TRBD1 | TRBJ1-1 | TRBV30 | . | CAWSGTGGEAFF | TGTGCCTGGAGTGGGACAGGGGGGGAAGCTTTCTTT
TRBD2 | TRBJ2-5 | TRBV25-1 | . | CASGLGLAETQYF | TGTGCCAGCGGCCTGGGACTAGCAGAGACCCAGTACTTC
. | TRBJ1-2 | TRBV19 | . | CASSSSGAYGYTF | TGTGCCAGTAGTTCTTCAGGGGCCTATGGCTACACCTTC
TRBD1 | TRBJ1-5 | TRBV28 | . | CASSNHRGSNQPQHF | TGTGCCAGCAGCAACCACAGGGGTAGCAATCAGCCCCAGCATTTT
. | TRBJ2-7 | TRBV7-8 | once | CASSLELAEAYEQYF | TGTGCCAGCAGCTTAGAGTTAGCGGAAGCCTACGAGCAGTACTTC
. | TRBJ1-1 | TRBV7-9 | . | CASSRQQRTEAFF | TGTGCCAGCAGCCGACAACAGAGGACTGAAGCTTTCTTT